A single sample is the source of the 28 T cell receptor beta chains below, sequenced in a study of blood T cell repertoires in COVID-19. Clones were read by immunoSEQ multiplex PCR, and TCRdb kept only the in-frame ones, dropping some. The sample lists some 200,000 clones, roughly 94% seen once, with about 0.8% in the top ten. Sample: peripheral blood. These receptors were collected from a man aged 30 to 45 with COVID-19, enrolled during active disease.

The chain employs TRBV3-1 (or the pseudogene TRBV3-2) and TRBJ2-7; D gene ambiguous. The CDR3 spans 13 residues. Germline CDR1 and CDR2: LGHDT and YNNKEL (reference sequence). With 0 bases removed from V and 3 bases from J, the gap between germline ends came to 6 bases. The CDR3 sequence: CASSQDVYYEQYF. For the CDR3, the DNA is TGTGCCAGCAGCCAAGATGTCTACTACGAGCAGTACTTC.

The chain employs TRBV5-1 and TRBJ1-2; D call uncertain. CDR1 and CDR2 from the germline V gene are SGHRS and YFSETQ. The CDR3 loop spans 15 amino acids. V lost 1 base and J 2 bases, leaving 12 bases between the germline ends. CDR3 in DNA: TGCGCCAGCAGCTTGTTAGCTGGGTGGAACTATGGCTACACCTTC. Translating gives CASSLLAGWNYGYTF.

This chain joins TRBV7-2 and TRBJ2-5; TRBD1 might be the D (6 bases). V dropped 6 bases and J dropped 2 bases, with 16 bases sitting between them. The CDR3 runs 15 residues. Germline V gene lookup returns CDR1 SGHTA and CDR2 FQGNSA. The DNA for the CDR3 is TGTGCCAGCAGTTCCCTTGGACAGTCTCAAGAGACCCAGTACTTC. This codes for CASSSLGQSQETQYF.

V usage is TRBV3-1 (or the pseudogene TRBV3-2) and J usage is TRBJ2-2, with D perhaps TRBD1 (6 bases). Per germline, CDR1 LGHDT and CDR2 YNNKEL (reference sequence). Trimming removed 4 bases at V and 3 bases at J, with 12 bases between. CDR3 length equals 15 residues. The CDR3 region is CASSPHAGDTGELFF. CDR3 DNA: TGTGCCAGCAGCCCCCACGCAGGGGACACCGGGGAGCTGTTTTTT.

This sequence joins TRBV7-3 and TRBJ2-4; 16 nucleotides align to TRBD2. Looked up from germline, CDR1 is SGHTA and CDR2 is FQGTGA. With 5 bases clipped from V and 5 bases from J, the junction kept 6 bases outside the gene matches. The CDR3 runs to 17 residues. The CDR3: CASSPGLAGGLENIQYF. The CDR3, as DNA: TGTGCCAGCAGCCCGGGACTAGCGGGGGGGCTGGAAAACATTCAGTACTTC.

The V and J genes are TRBV14 and TRBJ2-5, with D tentatively TRBD1 (6 bases). The V gene lost 4 bases and the J gene lost 5 bases, with 14 bases spanning the gap. Germline V CDR1 and CDR2: SGHDN, FVKESK. This CDR3 contains 14 residues. The CDR3 reads CASSPRGRAETQYF. DNA of the CDR3: TGTGCCAGCAGCCCCAGGGGCAGGGCCGAGACCCAGTACTTC.

The J gene is TRBJ2-7, the V gene TRBV5-6, with D perhaps matching TRBD2 (5 bases). CDR1 and CDR2 (germline): SGHDT, YYEEEE. This CDR3 contains 14 residues. Between the trimmed V and J ends, which lost 1 base and 2 bases, there was a span of 10 bases. This CDR3 reads CASSLWYGAYEQYF. The CDR3 nucleotides read TGTGCCAGCAGCTTGTGGTACGGGGCCTACGAGCAGTACTTC.

This chain connects TRBV30 to TRBJ1-5; D is unresolved. Germline V gives CDR1 GTSNPN, CDR2 SVGIG (reference sequence). This CDR3 has 14 amino acids. The V gene lost 7 bases and the J gene lost 3 bases, with 16 bases spanning the gap. DNA of the CDR3: TGTGCCTCACCTAGAGAGGAGAACAATCAGCCCCAGCATTTT. Its translation: CASPREENNQPQHF.

The chain has TRBV6-5 and TRBJ1-1; D not resolved. Trimming cost V 6 bases and J 1 base, with 12 bases left between them. Germline assignment: CDR1 MNHEY and CDR2 SVGAGI. The CDR3 sequence is 14 residues long. CDR3 sequence: CASSPLRGNTEAFF. CDR3 in DNA: TGTGCCAGCAGCCCCTTGCGGGGGAACACTGAAGCTTTCTTT.

The V gene is TRBV7-9, the J gene TRBJ1-6; D remains ambiguous. CDR1 and CDR2 (germline): SEHNR, FQNEAQ (reference sequence). CDR3 length equals 13 residues. V lost 5 bases and J 5 bases, leaving 7 bases between the germline ends. The CDR3 region has the DNA TGTGCCAGCAGCCTCCGGGATAATTCACCCCTCCACTTT. This gives the protein CASSLRDNSPLHF.

The V call is TRBV5-4, the J call TRBJ1-2, with 10 bases that match TRBD1. The V gene's germline CDR1 is SGHNT and CDR2 YYREEE (reference sequence). V was pared by 3 bases and J by 6 bases, with 5 bases of the junction left unmatched. The CDR3 contains 14 residues. CDR3 amino acids: CASSYLDRGDGYTF. In DNA, the CDR3 is TGTGCCAGCAGCTACCTGGACAGGGGGGATGGCTACACCTTC.

The chain employs TRBV7-2 and TRBJ2-5, with 11 nucleotides matching TRBD2. The germline gives CDR1 SGHTA, CDR2 FQGNSA. This CDR3 region has 15 residues. The junction had 2 bases not matched to a gene; V was cut back by 0 bases and J by 5 bases. The CDR3 spells CASSLASGGAETQYF. The CDR3, as DNA: TGTGCCAGCAGCTTAGCTAGCGGGGGGGCGGAGACCCAGTACTTC. The whole variable domain, filled in from reference TRBV7-2 and TRBJ2-5, reads GAGVSQSPSNKVTEKGKDVELRCDPISGHTALYWYRQSLGQGLEFLIYFQGNSAPDKSGLPSDRFSAERTGGSVSTLTIQRTQQEDSAVYLCASSLASGGAETQYFGPGTRLLVL.

On this clone: One junction end disagrees with the germline gene, perhaps due to a read error. The gene calls are TRBV5-4 and TRBJ2-7; 14 nucleotides match TRBD2. CDR1 is SGHNT and CDR2 is YYREEE in the germline V gene (reference sequence). The CDR3 spans 14 residues. The CDR3 nucleotides are TGTGCCAGCAGTCCCGGGACTAGCGGGGGCCTCGCAGACTTC. As protein: CASSPGTSGGLADF.

The J gene is TRBJ1-5, the V gene TRBV5-5, with a weak D call TRBD1 (5 bases). The germline V gene has CDR1 SGHKS and CDR2 YYEKEE (reference sequence). Trimming pared 3 bases from V and 4 bases from J, leaving 11 bases between. The CDR3 runs 14 residues. The CDR3 DNA follows: TGTGCCAGCAGCTCTTATGACAGTAATCAGCCCCAGCATTTT. It is translated as CASSSYDSNQPQHF. Full variable domain (rest looked up from reference TRBV5-5 and TRBJ1-5): DAGVTQSPTHLIKTRGQQVTLRCSPISGHKSVSWYQQVLGQGPQFIFQYYEKEERGRGNFPDRFSARQFPNYSSELNVNALLLGDSALYLCASSSYDSNQPQHFGDGTRLSIL.

This clone was observed a single time. This rearrangement joins TRBV7-6 to TRBJ2-3, with 10 bases matching TRBD2. This CDR3 has 17 residues. From germline, CDR1 is SGHVS and CDR2 FNYEAQ. The junction had 11 bases not matched to a gene; V was cut back by 4 bases and J by 4 bases. The CDR3 sequence: CASSSEAGGPKADTQYF. The CDR3 bases are TGTGCCAGCAGCTCGGAAGCGGGGGGGCCTAAGGCAGATACGCAGTATTTT.

Only one count was recorded for this clone. The CDR3 region has the DNA TGTGCCAGCAGCTTAGGAGGACGGGAGGGCAATCAGCCCCAGCATTTT. This translates into CASSLGGREGNQPQHF. The rearrangement joins TRBV7-3 to TRBJ1-5; D not certain. Germline V gives CDR1 SGHTA, CDR2 FQGTGA. V was shortened by 2 bases and J by 2 bases, with 13 bases between the two germline ends. The CDR3 loop spans 16 amino acids.

The genes are TRBV16 and TRBJ2-5; 11 nucleotides align to TRBD1. With 4 bases clipped from V and 5 bases from J, the junction kept 6 bases outside the gene matches. Germline V CDR1 and CDR2: KGHSY, FQNENV. The CDR3 covers 15 residues. CDR3 residues: CASSPRDRGKETQYF. In DNA form, the CDR3 reads TGTGCCAGCAGCCCCCGGGACAGGGGGAAGGAGACCCAGTACTTC.

The chain is built from TRBV25-1 and TRBJ2-2; unclear D gene. Per germline, CDR1 MGHDK and CDR2 SYGVNS. V was cut by 4 bases and J by 6 bases, with 9 bases left in between. The length of the CDR3 is 13 residues. The CDR3 loop reads CASSGRSSGELFF. DNA for the CDR3: TGTGCCAGCAGTGGGCGGTCCTCCGGGGAGCTGTTTTTT.

The V and J genes are TRBV6-5 and TRBJ2-1; 8 positions match TRBD1. The V segment lost 6 bases and the J segment 5 bases; nucleotides outside the gene matches: 9. CDR3 length: 15 amino acids. Germline CDR1 is MNHEY and CDR2 is SVGAGI. CDR3 DNA: TGTGCCAGCAGCATAATGGGGACAGGTGACAATGAGCAGTTCTTC. It encodes CASSIMGTGDNEQFF.

The CDR3 sequence is CAWTLGQEKLFF. Written as DNA, the CDR3 is TGTGCCTGGACCTTGGGACAGGAAAAACTGTTTTTT. V is TRBV30 and J is TRBJ1-4; TRBD1 aligns across 7 bases. Germline CDR1 GTSNPN, CDR2 SVGIG (reference sequence). V lost 4 bases and J lost 8; bases outside the gene matches: 4. The CDR3 consists of 12 residues.

The chain links TRBV19 to TRBJ2-1; weak D call: TRBD2 (5 bases). V dropped 4 bases and J dropped 0 bases, with 10 bases sitting between them. This CDR3 has 15 amino acids. Germline loops: CDR1 LNHDA, CDR2 SQIVND (reference sequence). CDR3 in DNA: TGTGCCAGTAGTAAGGACTTAAGCTCCTACAATGAGCAGTTCTTC. It translates to CASSKDLSSYNEQFF.

This chain uses TRBV3-1 (or the pseudogene TRBV3-2) with TRBJ2-2; D not certain. The CDR3 totals 18 residues. Germline V gene data show CDR1 as LGHDT and CDR2 as YNNKEL (reference sequence). V lost 1 base and J 0 bases, leaving 15 bases between the germline ends. The CDR3 DNA reads as TGTGCCAGCAGCCAAGCTGGGTTCGGCGGCCCGAACACCGGGGAGCTGTTTTTT. Protein product: CASSQAGFGGPNTGELFF.

V usage is TRBV18 and J usage is TRBJ1-5; D possibly corresponds to TRBD1 (5 bases). V dropped 2 bases and J dropped 7 bases, with 15 bases sitting between them. Per the germline V gene, CDR1 is KGHSH and CDR2 is LQKENI. This CDR3 region has 15 residues. The CDR3 nucleotides are TGTGCCAGCTCACCATCTGGAGGGTCAGGGCAGCCCCAGCATTTT. Its translation is CASSPSGGSGQPQHF.

The chain uses TRBV5-4 and TRBJ1-3; TRBD1 aligns across 7 bases. The CDR3 sequence is 17 residues long. The V gene's germline CDR1 is SGHNT and CDR2 YYREEE (reference sequence). J lost 0 bases, V lost 0 bases, and 6 bases had no gene match. This CDR3 reads CASSLDPGDSSGNTIYF. CDR3 sequence (DNA): TGTGCCAGCAGCTTGGACCCTGGGGACAGCTCTGGAAACACCATATATTTT. The whole variable domain, filled in from reference TRBV5-4 and TRBJ1-3, reads ETGVTQSPTHLIKTRGQQVTLRCSSQSGHNTVSWYQQALGQGPQFIFQYYREEENGRGNFPPRFSGLQFPNYSSELNVNALELDDSALYLCASSLDPGDSSGNTIYFGEGSWLTVV.

This chain connects TRBV29-1 to TRBJ1-1; D not certain. Germline CDR1 and CDR2: SQVTM and ANQGSEA. This CDR3 spans 13 amino acids. V lost 0 bases and J lost 1, with 6 bases in between. CDR3 loop: CSVEDRENTEAFF. The CDR3 DNA sequence: TGCAGCGTTGAAGATAGAGAGAACACTGAAGCTTTCTTT. The entire variable domain, with the rest obtained from reference TRBV29-1 and TRBJ1-1, is as follows: SAVISQKPSRDICQRGTSLTIQCQVDSQVTMMFWYRQQPGQSLTLIATANQGSEATYESGFVIDKFPISRPNLTFSTLTVSNMSPEDSSIYLCSVEDRENTEAFFGQGTRLTVV.

The rearrangement links TRBV6-1 to TRBJ2-3, with TRBD1 identical over 11 bases. The CDR3 sequence is 15 residues long. Germline V gives CDR1 MNHNS, CDR2 SASEGT. The junction had 1 base not matched to a gene; V was cut back by 1 base and J by 4 bases. CDR3 sequence reads: CASSEGTGGADTQYF. The CDR3 region has the DNA TGTGCCAGCAGTGAAGGGACAGGGGGCGCAGATACGCAGTATTTT.

This clone was seen just once. This sequence joins TRBV15 and TRBJ1-2, with 8 bases fitting TRBD1. With V trimmed by 3 bases and J by 8 bases, 11 bases remained unmatched. The CDR3 has 15 residues. In germline, CDR1 is LNHNV, CDR2 YYDKDF (reference sequence). As DNA, the CDR3 is TGTGCCACCAGCAGGCCGACAGGGGAAGGTAGCGGCTACACCTTC. Translation: CATSRPTGEGSGYTF.

V gene TRBV7-3 combines with J gene TRBJ2-1, with D possibly being TRBD1 (6 bases). The germline CDR1 and CDR2 sequences are SGHTA and FQGTGA. V lost 4 bases and J lost 3, with 13 bases in between. CDR3 size: 15 residues. The CDR3 region is CASSSLQGNYNEQFF. CDR3 sequence (DNA): TGTGCCAGCAGCTCGTTACAGGGAAACTACAATGAGCAGTTCTTC.